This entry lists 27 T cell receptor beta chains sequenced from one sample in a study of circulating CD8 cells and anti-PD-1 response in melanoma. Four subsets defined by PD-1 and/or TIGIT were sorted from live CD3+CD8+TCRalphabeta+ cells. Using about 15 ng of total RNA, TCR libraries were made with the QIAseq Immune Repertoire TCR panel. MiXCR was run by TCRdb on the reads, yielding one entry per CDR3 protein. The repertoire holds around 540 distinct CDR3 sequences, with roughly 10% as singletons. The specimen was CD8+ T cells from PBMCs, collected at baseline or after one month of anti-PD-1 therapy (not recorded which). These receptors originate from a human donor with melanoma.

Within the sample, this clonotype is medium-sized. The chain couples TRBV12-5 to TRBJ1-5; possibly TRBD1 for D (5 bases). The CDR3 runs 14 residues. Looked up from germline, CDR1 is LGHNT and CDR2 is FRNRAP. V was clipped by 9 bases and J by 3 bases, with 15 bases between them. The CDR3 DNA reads TGTGCTAGCCTATTTAGACAGTTCAATCAGCCCCAGCATTTT. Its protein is CASLFRQFNQPQHF. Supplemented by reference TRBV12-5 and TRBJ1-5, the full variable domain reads DARVTQTPRHKVTEMGQEVTMRCQPILGHNTVFWYRQTMMQGLELLAYFRNRAPLDDSGMPKDRFSAEMPDATLATLKIQPSEPRDSAVYFCASLFRQFNQPQHFGDGTRLSIL.

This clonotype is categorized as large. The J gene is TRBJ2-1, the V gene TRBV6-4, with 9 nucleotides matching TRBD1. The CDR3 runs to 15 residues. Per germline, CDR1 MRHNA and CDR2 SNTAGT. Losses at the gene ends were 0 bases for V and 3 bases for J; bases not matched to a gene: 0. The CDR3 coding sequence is TGTGCCAGCAGTGACTCGACAGGGGGCTACAATGAGCAGTTCTTC. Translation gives CASSDSTGGYNEQFF.

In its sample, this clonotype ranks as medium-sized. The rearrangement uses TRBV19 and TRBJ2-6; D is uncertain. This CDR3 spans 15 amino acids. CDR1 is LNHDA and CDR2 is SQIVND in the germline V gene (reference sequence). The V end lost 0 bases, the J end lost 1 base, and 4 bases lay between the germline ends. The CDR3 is CASSIELSGANVLTF. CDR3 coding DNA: TGTGCCAGTAGTATAGAATTATCTGGGGCCAACGTCCTGACTTTC.

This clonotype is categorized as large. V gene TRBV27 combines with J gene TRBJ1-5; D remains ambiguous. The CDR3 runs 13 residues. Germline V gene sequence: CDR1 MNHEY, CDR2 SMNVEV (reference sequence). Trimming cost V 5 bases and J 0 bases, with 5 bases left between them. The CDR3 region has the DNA TGTGCCAGCAGTCCCTATAGCAATCAGCCCCAGCATTTT. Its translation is CASSPYSNQPQHF.

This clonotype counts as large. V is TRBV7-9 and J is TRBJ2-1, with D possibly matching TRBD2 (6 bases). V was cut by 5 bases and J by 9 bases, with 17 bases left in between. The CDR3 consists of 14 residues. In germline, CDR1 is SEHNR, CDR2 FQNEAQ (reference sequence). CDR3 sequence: CASSATDGGAEQFF. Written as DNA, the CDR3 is TGTGCCAGCAGCGCCACGGATGGAGGGGCTGAGCAGTTCTTC.

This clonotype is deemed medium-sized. In nucleotides, the CDR3 is TGTGCCAGCAGCCAAACGGGAGGGAGGGATGAGCAGTTCTTC. Translating it yields CASSQTGGRDEQFF. The chain has TRBV4-2 and TRBJ2-1; TRBD2 aligns across 8 bases. From germline, CDR1 is LGHNA and CDR2 YNFKEQ. J gave up 8 bases and V 2 bases, and 5 bases lay outside the gene matches. The CDR3 is 14 amino acids.

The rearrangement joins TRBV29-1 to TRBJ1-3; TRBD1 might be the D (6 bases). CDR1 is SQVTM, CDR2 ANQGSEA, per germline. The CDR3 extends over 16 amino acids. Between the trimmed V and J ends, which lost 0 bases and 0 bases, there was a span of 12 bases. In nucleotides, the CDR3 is TGCAGCGTTGAAGATCAGGGACATACCTCTGGAAACACCATATATTTT. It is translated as CSVEDQGHTSGNTIYF.

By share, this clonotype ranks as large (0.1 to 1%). DNA of the CDR3: TGTGCCAGTAGTATATCGACAGGGGTGGACCAGCCCCAGCATTTT. This sequence encodes CASSISTGVDQPQHF. The rearrangement links TRBV19 to TRBJ1-5; TRBD1 agrees at 8 bases. The germline V gene has CDR1 LNHDA and CDR2 SQIVND (reference sequence). The CDR3 length is 15 residues. With V trimmed by 2 bases and J by 7 bases, 7 bases remained unmatched. The entire variable domain, with the rest obtained from reference TRBV19 and TRBJ1-5, is as follows: DGGITQSPKYLFRKEGQNVTLSCEQNLNHDAMYWYRQDPGQGLRLIYYSQIVNDFQKGDIAEGYSVSREKKESFPLTVTSAQKNPTAFYLCASSISTGVDQPQHFGDGTRLSIL.

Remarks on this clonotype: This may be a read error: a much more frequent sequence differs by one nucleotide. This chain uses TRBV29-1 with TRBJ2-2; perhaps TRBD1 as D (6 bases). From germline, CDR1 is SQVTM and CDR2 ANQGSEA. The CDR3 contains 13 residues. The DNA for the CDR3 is TGCGGCGTTGCCGCAGGGGACACCGGGGAGCTGTTTTTT. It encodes CGVAAGDTGELFF.

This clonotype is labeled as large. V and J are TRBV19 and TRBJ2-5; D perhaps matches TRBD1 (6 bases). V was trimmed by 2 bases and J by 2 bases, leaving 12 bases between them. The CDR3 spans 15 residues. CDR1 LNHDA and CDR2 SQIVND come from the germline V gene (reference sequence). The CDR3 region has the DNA TGTGCCAGTAGTATAAGGACAGAACAACAAGAGACCCAGTACTTC. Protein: CASSIRTEQQETQYF. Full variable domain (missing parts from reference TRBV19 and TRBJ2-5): DGGITQSPKYLFRKEGQNVTLSCEQNLNHDAMYWYRQDPGQGLRLIYYSQIVNDFQKGDIAEGYSVSREKKESFPLTVTSAQKNPTAFYLCASSIRTEQQETQYFGPGTRLLVL.

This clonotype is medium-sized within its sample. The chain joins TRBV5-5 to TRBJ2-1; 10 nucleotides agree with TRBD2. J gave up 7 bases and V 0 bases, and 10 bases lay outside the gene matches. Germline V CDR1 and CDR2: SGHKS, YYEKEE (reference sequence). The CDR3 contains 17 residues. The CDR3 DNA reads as TGTGCCAGCAGCTTGGAGGCTAGCGGGAGAGGGGCAAATGAGCAGTTCTTC. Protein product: CASSLEASGRGANEQFF.

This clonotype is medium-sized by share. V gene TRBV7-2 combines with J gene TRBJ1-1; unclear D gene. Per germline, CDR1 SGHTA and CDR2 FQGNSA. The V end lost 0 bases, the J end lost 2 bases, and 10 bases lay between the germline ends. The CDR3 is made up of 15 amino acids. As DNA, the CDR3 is TGTGCCAGCAGCTTAGCGGTCAGTCCCAACACTGAAGCTTTCTTT. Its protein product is CASSLAVSPNTEAFF.

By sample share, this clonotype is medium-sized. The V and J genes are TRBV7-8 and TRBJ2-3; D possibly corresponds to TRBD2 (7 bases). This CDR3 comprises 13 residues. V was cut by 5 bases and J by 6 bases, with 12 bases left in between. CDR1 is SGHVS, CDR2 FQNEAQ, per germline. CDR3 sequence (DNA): TGTGCCAGCAGCCGAAGGGGGGGGGATACGCAGTATTTT. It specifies CASSRRGGDTQYF. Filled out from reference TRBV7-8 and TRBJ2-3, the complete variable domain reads GAGVSQSPRYKVAKRGQDVALRCDPISGHVSLFWYQQALGQGPEFLTYFQNEAQLDKSGLPSDRFFAERPEGSVSTLKIQRTQQEDSAVYLCASSRRGGDTQYFGPGTRLTVL.

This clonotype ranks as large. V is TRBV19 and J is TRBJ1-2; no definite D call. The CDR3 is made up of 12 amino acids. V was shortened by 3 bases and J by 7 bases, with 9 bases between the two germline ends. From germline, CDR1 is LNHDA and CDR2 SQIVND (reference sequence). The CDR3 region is CASSIGGSGYTF. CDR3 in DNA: TGTGCCAGTAGTATCGGAGGAAGTGGCTACACCTTC.

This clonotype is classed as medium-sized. The CDR3 spells CAWSVIFWGDEQYF. The CDR3, as DNA: TGTGCCTGGAGTGTAATTTTCTGGGGGGACGAGCAGTACTTC. V is TRBV30 and J is TRBJ2-7, with D perhaps TRBD2 (6 bases). V was cut by 0 bases and J by 5 bases, with 14 bases left in between. CDR1 is GTSNPN and CDR2 is SVGIG in the germline V gene (reference sequence). CDR3 length equals 14 residues.

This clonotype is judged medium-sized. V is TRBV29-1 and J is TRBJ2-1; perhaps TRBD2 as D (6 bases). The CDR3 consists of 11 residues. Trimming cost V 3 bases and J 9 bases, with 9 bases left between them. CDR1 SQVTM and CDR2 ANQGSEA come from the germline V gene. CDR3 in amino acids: CSVEGGIEQFF. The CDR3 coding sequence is TGCAGCGTTGAGGGCGGGATTGAGCAGTTCTTC.

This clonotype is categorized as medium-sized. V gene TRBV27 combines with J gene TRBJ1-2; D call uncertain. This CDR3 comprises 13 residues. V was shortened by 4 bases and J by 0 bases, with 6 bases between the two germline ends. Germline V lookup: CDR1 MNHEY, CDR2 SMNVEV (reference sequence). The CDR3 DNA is TGTGCCAGCAGTTCGACCCCTAACTATGGCTACACCTTC. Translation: CASSSTPNYGYTF.

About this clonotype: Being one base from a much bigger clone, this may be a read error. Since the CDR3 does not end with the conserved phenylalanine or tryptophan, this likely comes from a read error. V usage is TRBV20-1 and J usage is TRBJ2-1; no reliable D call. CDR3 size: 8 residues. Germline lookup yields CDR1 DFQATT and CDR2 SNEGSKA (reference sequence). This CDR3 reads CSSNEQFL. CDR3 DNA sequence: TGCAGCTCCAATGAGCAGTTCCTC.

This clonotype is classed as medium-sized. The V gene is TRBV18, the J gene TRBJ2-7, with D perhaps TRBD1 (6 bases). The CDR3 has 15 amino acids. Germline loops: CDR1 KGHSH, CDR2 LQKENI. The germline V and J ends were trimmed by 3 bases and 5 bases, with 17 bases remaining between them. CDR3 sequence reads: CASSPSSQGIDEQYF. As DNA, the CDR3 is TGTGCCAGCTCACCGAGTTCTCAGGGGATTGACGAGCAGTACTTC.

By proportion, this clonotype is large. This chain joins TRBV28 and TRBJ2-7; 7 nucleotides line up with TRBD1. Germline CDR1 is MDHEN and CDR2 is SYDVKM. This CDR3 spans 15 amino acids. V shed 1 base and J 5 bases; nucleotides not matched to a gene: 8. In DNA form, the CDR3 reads TGTGCCAGCAGTTTATCCCCGACAGGGTTCGACGAGCAGTACTTC. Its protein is CASSLSPTGFDEQYF.

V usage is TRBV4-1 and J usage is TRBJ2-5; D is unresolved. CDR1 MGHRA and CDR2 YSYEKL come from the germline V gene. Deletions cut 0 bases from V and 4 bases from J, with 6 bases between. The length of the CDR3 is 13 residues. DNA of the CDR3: TGCGCCAGCAGCCAAGAAGGTAGAGAGACCCAGTACTTC. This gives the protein CASSQEGRETQYF.

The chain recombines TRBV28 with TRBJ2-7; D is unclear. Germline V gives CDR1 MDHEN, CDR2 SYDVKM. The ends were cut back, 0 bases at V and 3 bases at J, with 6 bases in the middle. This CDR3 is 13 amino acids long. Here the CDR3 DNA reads TGTGCCAGCAGTTTATGGCGTCACTACGAGCAGTACTTC. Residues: CASSLWRHYEQYF.

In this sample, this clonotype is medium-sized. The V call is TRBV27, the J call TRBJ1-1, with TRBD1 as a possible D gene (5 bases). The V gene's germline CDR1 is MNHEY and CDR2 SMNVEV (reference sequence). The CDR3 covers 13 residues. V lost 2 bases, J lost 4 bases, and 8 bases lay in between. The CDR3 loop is CASSLGGITEAFF. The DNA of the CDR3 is TGTGCCAGCAGTTTAGGGGGTATCACTGAAGCTTTCTTT.

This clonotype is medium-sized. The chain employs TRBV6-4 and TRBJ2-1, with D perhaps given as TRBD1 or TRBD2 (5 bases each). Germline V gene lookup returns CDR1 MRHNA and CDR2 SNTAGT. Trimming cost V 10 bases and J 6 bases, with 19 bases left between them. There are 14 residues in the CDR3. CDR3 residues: CATFSEGAFNEQFF. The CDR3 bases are TGTGCCACCTTTAGCGAAGGGGCTTTCAATGAGCAGTTCTTC.

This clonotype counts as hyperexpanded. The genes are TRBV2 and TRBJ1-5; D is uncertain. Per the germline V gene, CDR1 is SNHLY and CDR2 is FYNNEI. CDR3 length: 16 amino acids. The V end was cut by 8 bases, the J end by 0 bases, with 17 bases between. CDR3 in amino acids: CASESRPVYSNQPQHF. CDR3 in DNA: TGTGCCAGCGAATCCCGTCCGGTTTATAGCAATCAGCCCCAGCATTTT.

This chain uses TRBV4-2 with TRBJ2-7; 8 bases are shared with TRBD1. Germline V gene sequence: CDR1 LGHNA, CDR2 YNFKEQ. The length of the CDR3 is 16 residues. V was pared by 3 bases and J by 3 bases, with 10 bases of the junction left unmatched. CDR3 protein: CASSQVPGQAVYEQYF. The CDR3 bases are TGTGCCAGCAGCCAGGTCCCGGGACAGGCGGTCTACGAGCAGTACTTC.

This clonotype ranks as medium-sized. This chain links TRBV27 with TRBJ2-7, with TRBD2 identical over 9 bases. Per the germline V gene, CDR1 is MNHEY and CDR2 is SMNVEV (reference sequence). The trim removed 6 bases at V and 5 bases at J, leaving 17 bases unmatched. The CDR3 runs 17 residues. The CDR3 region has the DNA TGTGCCAGCAGCCCCGAAGGGCTAGCGGGACACACCCACGAGCAGTACTTC. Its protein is CASSPEGLAGHTHEQYF.